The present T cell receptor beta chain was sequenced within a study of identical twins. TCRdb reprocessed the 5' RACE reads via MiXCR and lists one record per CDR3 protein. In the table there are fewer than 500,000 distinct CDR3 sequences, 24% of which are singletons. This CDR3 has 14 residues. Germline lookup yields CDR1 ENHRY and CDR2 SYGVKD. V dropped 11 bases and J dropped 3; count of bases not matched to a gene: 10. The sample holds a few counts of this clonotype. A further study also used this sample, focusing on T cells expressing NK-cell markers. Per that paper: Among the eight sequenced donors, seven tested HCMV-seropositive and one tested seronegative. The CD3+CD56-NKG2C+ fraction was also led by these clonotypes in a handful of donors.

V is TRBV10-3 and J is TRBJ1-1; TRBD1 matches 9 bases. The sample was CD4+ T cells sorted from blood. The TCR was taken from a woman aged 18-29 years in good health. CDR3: CAARDREYDTEAFF. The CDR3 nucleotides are TGTGCCGCCCGGGACAGGGAGTATGACACTGAAGCTTTCTTT.